This T cell receptor (beta chain) is drawn from a study of shared clonotypes between healthy human individuals. Germline CDR1 MNHEY, CDR2 SMNVEV (reference sequence). Trimming left V 2 bases short and J 3 bases short, with 10 bases between. The CDR3 extends over 15 amino acids. Cells designated naive CD8 were CD45RO-negative and were positively selected for CCR7, with terminally differentiated effector memory CD45RA+ cells excluded. As regards this clone: Its cognate antigen is unknown.

Regarding the study as a whole: Several donors showed sharing of approximately 5% of naive CD4 clonotypes. Clonotype sharing among donors likely depends on sequencing depth.

The test was conducted at deep level. Sorted-subset replicate PCRs used about 200 ng DNA, approximately 27,000 T cell genomes. This table comes from immunoSEQ multiplex PCR, and its TCRdb copy is limited to in-frame clones, with some not included. The data contain hundreds of thousands of clones, about 95% of them singletons. This chain links TRBV27 with TRBJ1-4; maybe TRBD1 (6 bases). The sample comprised naive CD8+ T cells sorted from blood. The sequence came from a woman in her twenties or thirties in good health. The CDR3 is CASSLEGGANEKLFF. The CDR3 DNA reads as TGTGCCAGCAGTTTAGAGGGGGGAGCTAATGAAAAACTGTTTTTT. Filled out from reference TRBV27 and TRBJ1-4, the complete variable domain reads EAQVTQNPRYLITVTGKKLTVTCSQNMNHEYMSWYRQDPGLGLRQIYYSMNVEVTDKGDVPEGYKVSRKEKRNFPLILESPSPNQTSLYFCASSLEGGANEKLFFGSGTQLSVL.